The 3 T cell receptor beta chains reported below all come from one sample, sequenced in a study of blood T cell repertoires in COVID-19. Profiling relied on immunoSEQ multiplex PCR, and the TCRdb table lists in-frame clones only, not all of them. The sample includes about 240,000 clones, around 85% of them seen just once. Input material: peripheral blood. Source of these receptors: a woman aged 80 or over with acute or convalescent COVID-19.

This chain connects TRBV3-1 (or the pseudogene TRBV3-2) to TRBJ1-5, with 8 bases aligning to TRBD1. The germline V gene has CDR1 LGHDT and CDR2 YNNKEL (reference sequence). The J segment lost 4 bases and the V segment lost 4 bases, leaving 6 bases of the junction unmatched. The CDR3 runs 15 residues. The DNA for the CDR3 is TGTGCCAGCAGCCTAGGACAGGGAGAGAATCAGCCCCAGCATTTT. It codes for CASSLGQGENQPQHF.

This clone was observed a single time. CDR3 nucleotides: TGCAGTGCCAGTAAAGAGTGGACCCAGTACTTC. Residues: CSASKEWTQYF. The chain joins TRBV20-1 to TRBJ2-5; D gene unclear. The CDR3 covers 11 residues. Germline V lookup: CDR1 DFQATT, CDR2 SNEGSKA (reference sequence). V was trimmed by 6 bases and J by 7 bases, leaving 12 bases between them.

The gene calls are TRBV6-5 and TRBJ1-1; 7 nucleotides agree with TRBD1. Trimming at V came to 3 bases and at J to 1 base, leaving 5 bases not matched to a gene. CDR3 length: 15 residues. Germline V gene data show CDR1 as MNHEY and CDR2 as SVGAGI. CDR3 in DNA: TGTGCCAGCAGTTATAGTCACAGGGGGAACACTGAAGCTTTCTTT. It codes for CASSYSHRGNTEAFF.